A selection of T cell receptor beta chains follows, all from one sample in a study of shared clonotypes between healthy human individuals. Data came from immunoSEQ multiplex PCR; TCRdb stores just in-frame clones and leaves some out. The sample holds over 2,000,000 clones; 85% to 95% are singletons and the top ten take around 1.7%. The sample taken for sequencing was naive CD8+ T cells from PBMCs. These receptors were collected from a man between 18 and 29 years old in good health. Some clones in this sample may be carry-over from other donors' samples. The CDR3 runs from the conserved cysteine through the conserved F or W. The order of the fields is D gene, clone size, V gene, J gene, CDR3 protein, CDR3 DNA. The D gene is left open where the match is weak. Rows give clone size only sometimes, using once, few, many, or a class for an expanded clone.

D gene: NA; clone size: NA; V gene: TRBV7-9; J gene: TRBJ1-1; CDR3 protein: CASSLLSGNTEAFF; CDR3 DNA: TGTGCCAGCAGCTTACTTTCAGGGAACACTGAAGCTTTCTTT
D gene: NA; clone size: once; V gene: TRBV7-9; J gene: TRBJ2-2; CDR3 protein: CASSSPGVRDTGELFF; CDR3 DNA: TGTGCCAGCAGCTCCCCGGGGGTAAGGGACACCGGGGAGCTGTTTTTT
D gene: NA; clone size: NA; V gene: TRBV5-5; J gene: TRBJ1-5; CDR3 protein: CASSPGRDSNQPQHF; CDR3 DNA: TGTGCCAGCAGCCCCGGACGGGATAGCAATCAGCCCCAGCATTTT
D gene: TRBD1; clone size: NA; V gene: TRBV28; J gene: TRBJ1-5; CDR3 protein: CASSLQAGGMYNGNQPQHF; CDR3 DNA: TGTGCCAGCAGTTTACAGGCAGGGGGGATGTATAATGGCAATCAGCCCCAGCATTTT
D gene: NA; clone size: NA; V gene: TRBV19; J gene: TRBJ2-3; CDR3 protein: CASSPRGVLADTQYF; CDR3 DNA: TGTGCCAGTAGTCCCCGGGGCGTTCTCGCAGATACGCAGTATTTT
D gene: NA; clone size: NA; V gene: TRBV2; J gene: TRBJ1-1; CDR3 protein: CASIARANTEAFF; CDR3 DNA: TGTGCCAGCATCGCCAGGGCGAACACTGAAGCTTTCTTT
D gene: TRBD1; clone size: NA; V gene: TRBV27; J gene: TRBJ1-1; CDR3 protein: CASTRTGTVTEAFF; CDR3 DNA: TGTGCCAGCACCAGGACAGGGACGGTCACTGAAGCTTTCTTT
D gene: NA; clone size: NA; V gene: TRBV29-1; J gene: TRBJ1-4; CDR3 protein: CSARYNEKLFF; CDR3 DNA: TGCAGCGCTCGGTATAATGAAAAACTGTTTTTT
D gene: NA; clone size: NA; V gene: TRBV14; J gene: TRBJ2-7; CDR3 protein: CASSQGLRKSSYEQYF; CDR3 DNA: TGTGCCAGCAGCCAAGGTTTGCGGAAGAGCTCCTACGAGCAGTACTTC
D gene: NA; clone size: NA; V gene: TRBV10-3; J gene: TRBJ2-7; CDR3 protein: CAISAQPATSYEQYF; CDR3 DNA: TGTGCCATCAGTGCACAACCGGCGACTTCCTACGAGCAGTACTTC
D gene: TRBD2; clone size: once; V gene: TRBV7-8; J gene: TRBJ2-3; CDR3 protein: CASSGKAGGPNLGTDTQYF; CDR3 DNA: TGTGCCAGCAGCGGAAAAGCGGGAGGGCCTAATTTGGGCACAGATACGCAGTATTTT
D gene: NA; clone size: NA; V gene: TRBV4-1; J gene: TRBJ2-3; CDR3 protein: CASSQDLGGLGTDTQYF; CDR3 DNA: TGCGCCAGCAGCCAAGATCTGGGGGGATTGGGCACAGATACGCAGTATTTT
D gene: NA; clone size: NA; V gene: TRBV4-1; J gene: TRBJ2-2; CDR3 protein: CASRLQVNTGELFF; CDR3 DNA: TGCGCCAGCAGACTACAGGTAAACACCGGGGAGCTGTTTTTT
D gene: NA; clone size: NA; V gene: TRBV7-2; J gene: TRBJ1-2; CDR3 protein: CASSLVRAGAVYGYTF; CDR3 DNA: TGTGCCAGCAGCTTAGTCAGGGCAGGGGCCGTCTATGGCTACACCTTC
D gene: NA; clone size: NA; V gene: TRBV9; J gene: TRBJ2-7; CDR3 protein: CASQGPQSYEQYF; CDR3 DNA: TGTGCCTCCCAGGGGCCCCAGTCCTACGAGCAGTACTTC
D gene: TRBD1; clone size: NA; V gene: TRBV30; J gene: TRBJ2-7; CDR3 protein: CASDRGAYEQYF; CDR3 DNA: TGTGCCTCGGACAGGGGAGCGTACGAGCAGTACTTC
D gene: TRBD1; clone size: NA; V gene: TRBV27; J gene: TRBJ1-2; CDR3 protein: CASSLLGQGADGYTF; CDR3 DNA: TGTGCCAGCAGTTTATTAGGACAGGGGGCAGATGGCTACACCTTC
D gene: TRBD1; clone size: once; V gene: TRBV11-2; J gene: TRBJ1-4; CDR3 protein: CASSLDPGQLNEKLFF; CDR3 DNA: TGTGCCAGCAGCTTAGATCCGGGACAGCTCAATGAAAAACTGTTTTTT
D gene: NA; clone size: NA; V gene: TRBV29-1; J gene: TRBJ2-6; CDR3 protein: CSVRQFLPSGANVLTF; CDR3 DNA: TGCAGCGTAAGACAGTTTCTACCTTCTGGGGCCAACGTCCTGACTTTC
D gene: TRBD1; clone size: NA; V gene: TRBV30; J gene: TRBJ2-2; CDR3 protein: CAWSIGFGTENTGELFF; CDR3 DNA: TGTGCCTGGAGTATCGGGTTCGGGACAGAAAACACCGGGGAGCTGTTTTTT
D gene: NA; clone size: NA; V gene: TRBV11-2; J gene: TRBJ1-1; CDR3 protein: CASSLAFPHYVGRDTEAFF; CDR3 DNA: TGTGCCAGCAGCTTAGCTTTCCCGCATTACGTGGGTCGGGACACTGAAGCTTTCTTT
D gene: NA; clone size: NA; V gene: TRBV4-1; J gene: TRBJ2-1; CDR3 protein: CASSQGPGMGGDEQFF; CDR3 DNA: TGCGCCAGCAGCCAAGGCCCGGGGATGGGGGGCGATGAGCAGTTCTTC
D gene: NA; clone size: few; V gene: TRBV9; J gene: TRBJ1-1; CDR3 protein: CASSSGGRTEAFF; CDR3 DNA: TGTGCCAGCAGCTCCGGGGGGCGCACTGAAGCTTTCTTT
D gene: NA; clone size: NA; V gene: TRBV10-2; J gene: TRBJ1-5; CDR3 protein: CASSRDKNQPQHF; CDR3 DNA: TGCGCCAGTAGCCGGGACAAAAATCAGCCCCAGCATTTT
D gene: TRBD1; clone size: NA; V gene: TRBV7-9; J gene: TRBJ1-2; CDR3 protein: CASSSPIRTGGDGYTF; CDR3 DNA: TGTGCCAGCAGCTCACCCATCAGGACAGGGGGCGACGGCTACACCTTC
D gene: NA; clone size: NA; V gene: TRBV5-1; J gene: TRBJ1-1; CDR3 protein: CASSLGRTMNTEAFF; CDR3 DNA: TGCGCCAGCAGCTTGGGCCGCACGATGAACACTGAAGCTTTCTTT
D gene: NA; clone size: NA; V gene: TRBV15; J gene: TRBJ2-5; CDR3 protein: CATSKKGGRKGIGETQYF; CDR3 DNA: TGTGCCACCAGCAAAAAGGGGGGGCGTAAAGGGATAGGAGAGACCCAGTACTTC
D gene: NA; clone size: NA; V gene: TRBV27; J gene: TRBJ2-7; CDR3 protein: CASRVTVSSYEQYF; CDR3 DNA: TGTGCCAGCAGGGTGACAGTTTCAAGCTACGAGCAGTACTTC
D gene: NA; clone size: NA; V gene: TRBV4-1; J gene: TRBJ2-7; CDR3 protein: CASSLTGGPGPYEQYF; CDR3 DNA: TGCGCCAGCAGCCTAACTGGGGGTCCAGGGCCCTACGAGCAGTACTTC
D gene: NA; clone size: NA; V gene: TRBV11-2; J gene: TRBJ2-1; CDR3 protein: CASSTTPGVAGPNEQFF; CDR3 DNA: TGTGCCAGCAGCACCACCCCCGGGGTAGCAGGCCCCAATGAGCAGTTCTTC
D gene: NA; clone size: NA; V gene: TRBV5-5; J gene: TRBJ1-3; CDR3 protein: CASSFARGLDYSGNTIYF; CDR3 DNA: TGTGCCAGCAGCTTCGCCAGGGGTCTTGATTACTCTGGAAACACCATATATTTT
D gene: NA; clone size: NA; V gene: TRBV27; J gene: TRBJ2-7; CDR3 protein: CASIGGGDNYEQYF; CDR3 DNA: TGTGCCAGCATCGGAGGGGGGGACAACTACGAGCAGTACTTC
D gene: NA; clone size: NA; V gene: TRBV6-5; J gene: TRBJ1-1; CDR3 protein: CASSYSDLNTEAFF; CDR3 DNA: TGTGCCAGCAGTTACTCGGACCTGAACACTGAAGCTTTCTTT
D gene: NA; clone size: NA; V gene: TRBV7-4; J gene: TRBJ1-5; CDR3 protein: CASSLVFPGDRNQPQHF; CDR3 DNA: TGTGCCAGCAGCTTAGTATTTCCCGGGGACCGAAATCAGCCCCAGCATTTT
D gene: NA; clone size: NA; V gene: TRBV4-1; J gene: TRBJ1-1; CDR3 protein: CASSPYPGVGTEAFF; CDR3 DNA: TGCGCCAGCAGCCCGTATCCGGGGGTAGGCACTGAAGCTTTCTTT
D gene: NA; clone size: NA; V gene: TRBV6-5; J gene: TRBJ2-7; CDR3 protein: CASSLGYEQYF; CDR3 DNA: TGTGCCAGCAGCTTGGGGTACGAGCAGTACTTC
D gene: NA; clone size: NA; V gene: TRBV6-5; J gene: TRBJ1-1; CDR3 protein: CASSANGANTEAFF; CDR3 DNA: TGTGCCAGCAGCGCAAACGGGGCGAACACTGAAGCTTTCTTT
D gene: NA; clone size: NA; V gene: TRBV27; J gene: TRBJ2-1; CDR3 protein: CASRFAGTHNEQFF; CDR3 DNA: TGTGCCAGCAGATTTGCCGGGACACACAATGAGCAGTTCTTC
D gene: NA; clone size: once; V gene: TRBV27; J gene: TRBJ2-2; CDR3 protein: CASSPLDRLSEGELFF; CDR3 DNA: TGTGCCAGCAGTCCATTGGACCGACTATCTGAGGGGGAGCTGTTTTTT